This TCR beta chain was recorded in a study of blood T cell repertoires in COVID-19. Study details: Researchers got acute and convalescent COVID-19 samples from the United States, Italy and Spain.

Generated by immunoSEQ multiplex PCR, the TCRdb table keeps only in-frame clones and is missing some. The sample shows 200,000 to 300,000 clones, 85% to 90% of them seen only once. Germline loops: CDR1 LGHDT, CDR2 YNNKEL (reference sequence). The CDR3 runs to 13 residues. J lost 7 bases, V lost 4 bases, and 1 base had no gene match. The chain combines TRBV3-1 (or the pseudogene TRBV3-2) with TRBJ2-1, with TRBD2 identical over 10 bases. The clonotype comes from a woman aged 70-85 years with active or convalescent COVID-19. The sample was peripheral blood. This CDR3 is CASSLAGGNEQFF. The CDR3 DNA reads TGTGCCAGCAGCCTAGCGGGGGGTAATGAGCAGTTCTTC.